The rows below give T cell receptor beta chains drawn from one sample of a study of T cell changes during pregnancy in multiple sclerosis. Sequencing was performed with immunoSEQ multiplex PCR; in TCRdb, only in-frame clones are kept and a portion is missing. The sample has under 45,000 clones, 85% to 95% seen once; the top ten hold 7%. Sample: CD8+ T cells from peripheral blood mononuclear cells, taken in the third trimester of pregnancy. The receptors come from a female donor with multiple sclerosis, enrolled in a pregnancy study. Each CDR3 is given with its conserved first and last residue. Fields, in order: CDR3 protein, CDR3 DNA, V gene, J gene, D gene, clone size. The D gene is left open where the match is weak. Clone size is stated in some rows and not others, as once, few, many or a class when expanded.

CDR3: CASTPRDRDEKLFF; DNA: TGTGCCAGTACCCCGAGGGACAGGGACGAAAAACTGTTTTTT; V: TRBV19; J: TRBJ1-4; D: TRBD1; size: -
CDR3: CASSFSLQETQYF; DNA: TGTGCCAGCAGTTTCTCCCTCCAAGAGACCCAGTACTTC; V: TRBV28; J: TRBJ2-5; D: -; size: -
CDR3: CAVLGLDPYGYTF; DNA: TGTGCCGTTCTAGGCCTAGATCCTTATGGCTACACCTTC; V: TRBV19; J: TRBJ1-2; D: -; size: -
CDR3: CASSSLDLAKNIQYF; DNA: TGTGCCAGCAGTTCTCTAGACCTAGCCAAAAACATTCAGTACTTC; V: TRBV28; J: TRBJ2-4; D: -; size: -
CDR3: CASSLGQIDNSPLHF; DNA: TGTGCCAGCAGTTTGGGCCAGATAGATAATTCACCCCTCCACTTT; V: TRBV28; J: TRBJ1-6; D: -; size: once
CDR3: CSASENTEAFF; DNA: TGCAGTGCTTCAGAGAACACTGAAGCTTTCTTT; V: TRBV20-1; J: TRBJ1-1; D: -; size: -
CDR3: CASSRPGQGSPEAFF; DNA: TGCGCCAGCAGCCGACCGGGACAGGGGTCCCCTGAAGCTTTCTTT; V: TRBV4-3; J: TRBJ1-1; D: TRBD1; size: -
CDR3: CASSIGQGNGYTF; DNA: TGTGCCAGTAGTATTGGCCAGGGTAATGGCTACACCTTC; V: TRBV19; J: TRBJ1-2; D: -; size: -
CDR3: CASSFDPRTGNEQYF; DNA: TGTGCCAGCAGTTTCGACCCCCGGACAGGAAACGAGCAGTACTTC; V: TRBV27; J: TRBJ2-7; D: TRBD1; size: -
CDR3: CASSFQGALAGVEQYF; DNA: TGTGCCAGCAGTTTCCAAGGGGCCCTAGCGGGGGTCGAGCAGTACTTC; V: TRBV28; J: TRBJ2-7; D: TRBD2; size: -
CDR3: CASSFPIEQGAEVEQYF; DNA: TGTGCCAGCAGTTTCCCCATTGAACAGGGGGCCGAGGTCGAGCAGTACTTC; V: TRBV28; J: TRBJ2-7; D: TRBD1; size: -
CDR3: CASSFPQEETQYF; DNA: TGTGCCAGCAGTTTCCCACAGGAAGAGACCCAGTACTTC; V: TRBV28; J: TRBJ2-5; D: -; size: -
CDR3: CASRPLAGTPYEQYF; DNA: TGTGCCAGCAGACCTCTAGCGGGGACCCCCTACGAGCAGTACTTC; V: TRBV6-1; J: TRBJ2-7; D: TRBD2; size: -
CDR3: CASSDLPGQGATDTQYF; DNA: TGTGCCAGCAGTGACCTGCCCGGACAGGGGGCTACAGATACGCAGTATTTT; V: TRBV6-4; J: TRBJ2-3; D: TRBD1; size: -
CDR3: CASSLHSWRGSGNEQFF; DNA: TGTGCCAGCAGTCTACACTCCTGGCGGGGCAGCGGGAATGAGCAGTTCTTC; V: TRBV2; J: TRBJ2-1; D: -; size: -
CDR3: CASSLLTDYNEQFF; DNA: TGTGCCAGTAGTCTCTTGACAGACTACAATGAGCAGTTCTTC; V: TRBV19; J: TRBJ2-1; D: -; size: -
CDR3: CASSSGNEQFF; DNA: TGTGCCAGCAGTAGCGGCAATGAGCAGTTCTTC; V: TRBV27; J: TRBJ2-1; D: -; size: -